The 17 T cell receptor beta chains below come from one sample, sequenced in a study of blood T cell repertoires in COVID-19. The data were produced by immunoSEQ multiplex PCR, yet TCRdb's version contains in-frame clones alone and is incomplete. Found here are roughly 130,000 clones, around 80% of them singletons; the top ten hold roughly 17%. The sequenced sample was peripheral blood. These receptor sequences come from a man between 50 and 59 years old with acute or convalescent COVID-19.

V usage is TRBV10-1 and J usage is TRBJ1-1; D call uncertain. V was shortened by 9 bases and J by 4 bases, with 18 bases between the two germline ends. Germline V gene sequence: CDR1 WNHNN, CDR2 SYGVQD (reference sequence). The CDR3 totals 14 residues. CDR3: CASKADSSGTEAFF. CDR3 coding DNA: TGCGCCAGTAAAGCGGACTCCTCGGGCACTGAAGCTTTCTTT.

This sequence joins TRBV5-1 and TRBJ1-5, with 7 bases that match TRBD1. The CDR3 extends over 15 amino acids. Germline CDR1 and CDR2: SGHRS and YFSETQ. V trimming: 1 base; J trimming: 4 bases; junction bases outside the gene matches: 5. The CDR3 DNA reads as TGCGCCAGCAGCTTGACTCCGGGACAGAATCAGCCCCAGCATTTT. Translated: CASSLTPGQNQPQHF.

J is TRBJ2-2 and V is TRBV5-6; 10 bases match TRBD1. This CDR3 spans 19 amino acids. Germline CDR1 is SGHDT and CDR2 is YYEEEE. V was pared by 7 bases and J by 4 bases, with 19 bases of the junction left unmatched. DNA for the CDR3: TGTGCCAGCCTCACCCCCATAGGACAGGGGGGGATTGGCACCGGGGAGCTGTTTTTT. Residues: CASLTPIGQGGIGTGELFF.

The V gene is TRBV27, the J gene TRBJ2-3; 8 positions match TRBD1. The CDR3 totals 13 residues. From germline, CDR1 is MNHEY and CDR2 SMNVEV (reference sequence). V shed 6 bases, J shed 5 bases, and the junction held 4 bases outside the gene matches. The CDR3 sequence: CASRTGGRDTQYF. The DNA for the CDR3 is TGTGCCAGCAGAACAGGGGGGCGAGATACGCAGTATTTT.

This clone occurred once. The V gene is TRBV5-6, the J gene TRBJ1-5, with 9 positions matching TRBD1. Unmatched junction bases numbered 8, after V lost 2 bases and J lost 5 bases. The CDR3 loop spans 16 amino acids. Germline assignment: CDR1 SGHDT and CDR2 YYEEEE. Here the CDR3 reads CASSFRGGTGYQPQHF. The CDR3 DNA follows: TGTGCCAGCAGCTTTAGGGGCGGGACAGGGTATCAGCCCCAGCATTTT. The full variable domain, in which reference TRBV5-6 and TRBJ1-5 provide the parts outside the CDR3, is DAGVTQSPTHLIKTRGQQVTLRCSPKSGHDTVSWYQQALGQGPQFIFQYYEEEERQRGNFPDRFSGHQFPNYSSELNVNALLLGDSALYLCASSFRGGTGYQPQHFGDGTRLSIL.

This clone was seen a single time. This chain joins TRBV7-8 and TRBJ2-3, with TRBD2 identical over 8 bases. V lost 0 bases to trimming and J lost 0 bases; unmatched junction nucleotides: 14. The CDR3 spans 20 residues. Germline V lookup: CDR1 SGHVS, CDR2 FQNEAQ. CDR3 amino acids: CASSLARRAVRGVSTDTQYF. CDR3 nucleotides: TGTGCCAGCAGCTTAGCGCGGCGAGCGGTGCGGGGGGTTAGCACAGATACGCAGTATTTT. The full variable domain, rest sourced from reference TRBV7-8 and TRBJ2-3, is GAGVSQSPRYKVAKRGQDVALRCDPISGHVSLFWYQQALGQGPEFLTYFQNEAQLDKSGLPSDRFFAERPEGSVSTLKIQRTQQEDSAVYLCASSLARRAVRGVSTDTQYFGPGTRLTVL.

This clone was seen more than once but under ten times. The V gene is TRBV9, the J gene TRBJ1-6, with 11 bases fitting TRBD1. The CDR3 has 15 residues. V trimming: 3 bases; J trimming: 9 bases; junction bases outside the gene matches: 5. Germline V CDR1 and CDR2: SGDLS, YYNGEE. The CDR3 DNA reads as TGTGCCAGCAGCGCAGAAGGGACAGGGGGTTCACCCCTCCACTTT. Amino acids: CASSAEGTGGSPLHF.

The rearrangement uses TRBV6-1 and TRBJ1-2; 7 positions agree with TRBD1. The CDR3 spans 15 residues. J lost 4 bases, V lost 0 bases, and 5 bases had no gene match. Germline CDR1 MNHNS, CDR2 SASEGT. For the CDR3, the DNA is TGTGCCAGCAGTGAAGCAAAGGGGGCCGGCTATGGCTACACCTTC. It specifies CASSEAKGAGYGYTF.

V gene TRBV28 combines with J gene TRBJ1-1, with a weak D call TRBD1 (5 bases). Germline V gene sequence: CDR1 MDHEN, CDR2 SYDVKM. The CDR3 consists of 14 residues. Trimming shortened V by 2 bases and J by 4 bases, and 11 bases separated the two germline ends. This chain's CDR3 is CASSLGVTGTEAFF. For the CDR3, the DNA is TGTGCCAGCAGTTTAGGGGTAACAGGCACTGAAGCTTTCTTT.

The chain couples TRBV10-1 to TRBJ1-2; the match to TRBD1 covers 8 bases. Germline V gene data show CDR1 as WNHNN and CDR2 as SYGVQD (reference sequence). The CDR3 runs to 13 residues. The V segment lost 6 bases and the J segment 4 bases; nucleotides outside the gene matches: 4. The DNA for the CDR3 is TGCGCCAGCAGCGACAGGGGTGGCTATGGCTACACCTTC. Protein sequence: CASSDRGGYGYTF.

The chain carries TRBV6-5 and TRBJ1-1; D perhaps matches TRBD1 (6 bases). The V gene lost 4 bases and the J gene lost 6 bases, with 15 bases spanning the gap. Germline V gene lookup returns CDR1 MNHEY and CDR2 SVGAGI. This CDR3 is built from 14 residues. The CDR3 region is CASSLDGGRAEAFF. In DNA form, the CDR3 reads TGTGCCAGCAGTTTGGACGGGGGGCGGGCTGAAGCTTTCTTT.

The DNA of the CDR3 is TGTGCCAGCAGCTTAGATTTTGGAGCGGGGGGCCTCGAGGAGACCCAGTACTTC. This translates into CASSLDFGAGGLEETQYF. V is TRBV7-6 and J is TRBJ2-5; 9 bases map to TRBD2. The germline V gene has CDR1 SGHVS and CDR2 FNYEAQ. This CDR3 has 18 amino acids. Trimming cost V 1 base and J 5 bases; bases outside gene matches: 14. Variable domain in full (rest from reference TRBV7-6 and TRBJ2-5): GAGVSQSPRYKVTKRGQDVALRCDPISGHVSLYWYRQALGQGPEFLTYFNYEAQQDKSGLPNDRFSAERPEGSISTLTIQRTEQRDSAMYRCASSLDFGAGGLEETQYFGPGTRLLVL.

This rearrangement joins TRBV7-2 to TRBJ1-3; possible D gene TRBD1, 6 bases. The V end was cut by 5 bases, the J end by 0 bases, with 11 bases between. CDR3 length equals 15 residues. Germline V CDR1 and CDR2: SGHTA, FQGNSA. For the CDR3, the DNA is TGTGCCAGCAGCACCCGGGACATCTCTGGAAACACCATATATTTT. Translated: CASSTRDISGNTIYF.

The CDR3 DNA reads TGTGCCAGCAGCTTAGGGAGTCGGGTTAGGTACAATGAGCAGTTCTTC. Its protein product is CASSLGSRVRYNEQFF. The genes are TRBV11-3 and TRBJ2-1; D is ambiguous. CDR1 SGHNT and CDR2 YENEEA come from the germline V gene. Trimming pared 1 base from V and 4 bases from J, leaving 14 bases between. The CDR3 is 16 residues long.

J is TRBJ1-2 and V is TRBV7-8, with D maybe TRBD1 (6 bases). V dropped 5 bases and J dropped 7 bases, with 17 bases sitting between them. Germline CDR1 SGHVS, CDR2 FQNEAQ. This CDR3 is built from 14 residues. The CDR3 DNA reads TGTGCCAGCAGCCCCCGTCGTTTAGGGGGTGGCTACACCTTC. This codes for CASSPRRLGGGYTF.

The V and J genes are TRBV11-2 and TRBJ2-7, with TRBD2 matching over 8 bases. This CDR3 region has 16 residues. V gave up 3 bases and J gave up 6 bases; unmatched junction bases: 13. In germline, CDR1 is SGHAT, CDR2 FQNNGV. The CDR3 protein is CASSFSSGGQGFEQYV. The DNA for the CDR3 is TGTGCCAGCAGCTTCTCGAGCGGGGGCCAGGGTTTCGAGCAGTACGTC.

The J gene is TRBJ1-5, the V gene TRBV28; possible D gene TRBD1, 5 bases. CDR3 length: 17 amino acids. Between the trimmed V and J ends, which lost 4 bases and 2 bases, there was a span of 18 bases. Germline CDR1 is MDHEN and CDR2 is SYDVKM. This chain's CDR3 is CASSSGNRGGGNQPQHF. The CDR3, as DNA: TGTGCCAGCAGTTCTGGGAATAGGGGAGGGGGCAATCAGCCCCAGCATTTT.